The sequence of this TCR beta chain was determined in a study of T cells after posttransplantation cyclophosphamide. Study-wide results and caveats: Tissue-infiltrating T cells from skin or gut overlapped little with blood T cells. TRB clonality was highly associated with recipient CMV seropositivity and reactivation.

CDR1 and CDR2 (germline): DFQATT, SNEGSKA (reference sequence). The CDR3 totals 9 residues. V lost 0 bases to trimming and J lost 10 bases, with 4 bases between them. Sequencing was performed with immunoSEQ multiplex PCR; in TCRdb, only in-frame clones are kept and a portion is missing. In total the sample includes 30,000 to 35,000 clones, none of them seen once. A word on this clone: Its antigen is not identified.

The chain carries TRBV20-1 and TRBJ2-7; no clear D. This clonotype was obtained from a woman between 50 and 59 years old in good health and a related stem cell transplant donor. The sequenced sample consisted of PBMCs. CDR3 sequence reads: CSARDGQYF. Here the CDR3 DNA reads TGCAGTGCTAGAGATGGCCAGTACTTC.